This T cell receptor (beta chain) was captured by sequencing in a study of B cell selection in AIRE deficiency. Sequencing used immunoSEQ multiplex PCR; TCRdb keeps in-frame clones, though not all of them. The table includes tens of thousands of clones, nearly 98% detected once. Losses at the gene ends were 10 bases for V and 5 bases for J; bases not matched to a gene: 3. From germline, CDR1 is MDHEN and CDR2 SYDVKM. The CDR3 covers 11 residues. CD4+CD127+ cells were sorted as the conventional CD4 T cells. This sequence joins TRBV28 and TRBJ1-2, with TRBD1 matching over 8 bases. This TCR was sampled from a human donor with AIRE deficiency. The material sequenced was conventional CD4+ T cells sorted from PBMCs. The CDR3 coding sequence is TGTGCCACCCGGACAGGGTATGGCTACACCTTC. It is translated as CATRTGYGYTF.